This TCR beta chain was observed in a study of blood T cells in healthy people across ages. The CDR3 spans 14 residues. The germline V gene encodes CDR1 DFQATT and CDR2 SNEGSKA (reference sequence). Trimming at V came to 6 bases and at J to 1 base, leaving 6 bases not matched to a gene. The study's findings and limits: Naive CD4+ cell counts and diversity both ran higher in long-lived than in aged donors. Diversity of TCR beta per million T cells declined in a roughly linear way with age. Total diversity from one million sequenced T cells was likely underestimated.

The use of a sample-barcoded 5' primer and a J-beta primer mix characterized a second PCR of about 6 to 11 cycles. TCRdb called the 5' RACE reads again in MiXCR, with one record for every CDR3 protein. The sample lists about 1.8 million distinct CDR3 sequences, about 50% seen once, with roughly 2% in the top ten. Remarks on this clonotype: Its antigen is currently unknown.

This sequence originates from a woman aged 40-49 years in good health. The genes are TRBV20-1 and TRBJ2-7, with 10 nucleotides matching TRBD2. The sequenced sample was blood. The CDR3 nucleotides read TGCAGTGCGCCTCCGGGACTAGCGTCCTACGAGCAGTACTTC. This codes for CSAPPGLASYEQYF.